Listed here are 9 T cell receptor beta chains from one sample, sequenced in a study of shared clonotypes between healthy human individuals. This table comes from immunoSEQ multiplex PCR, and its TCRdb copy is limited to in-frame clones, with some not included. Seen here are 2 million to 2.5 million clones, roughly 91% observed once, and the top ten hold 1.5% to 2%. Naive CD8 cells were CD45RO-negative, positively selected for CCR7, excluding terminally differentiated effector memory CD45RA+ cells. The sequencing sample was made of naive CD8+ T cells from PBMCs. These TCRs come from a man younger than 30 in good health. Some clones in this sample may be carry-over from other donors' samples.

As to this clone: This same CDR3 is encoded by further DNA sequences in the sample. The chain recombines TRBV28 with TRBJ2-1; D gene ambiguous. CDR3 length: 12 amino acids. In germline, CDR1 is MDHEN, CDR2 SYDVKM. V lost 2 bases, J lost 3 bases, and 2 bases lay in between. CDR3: CASSLNYNEQFF. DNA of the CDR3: TGTGCCAGCAGTTTAAACTACAATGAGCAGTTCTTC.

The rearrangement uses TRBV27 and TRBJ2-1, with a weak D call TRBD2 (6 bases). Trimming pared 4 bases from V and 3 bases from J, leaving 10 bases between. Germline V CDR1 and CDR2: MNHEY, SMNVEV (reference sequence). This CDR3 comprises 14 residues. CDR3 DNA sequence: TGTGCCAGCAGTTCTAGCGTTGGCTACAATGAGCAGTTCTTC. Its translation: CASSSSVGYNEQFF.

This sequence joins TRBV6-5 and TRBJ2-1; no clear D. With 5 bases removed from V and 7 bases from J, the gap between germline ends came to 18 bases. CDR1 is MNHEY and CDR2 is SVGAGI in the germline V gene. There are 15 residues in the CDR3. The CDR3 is CASSTDGNLINEQFF. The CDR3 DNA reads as TGTGCCAGCAGTACCGACGGAAACTTAATTAATGAGCAGTTCTTC.

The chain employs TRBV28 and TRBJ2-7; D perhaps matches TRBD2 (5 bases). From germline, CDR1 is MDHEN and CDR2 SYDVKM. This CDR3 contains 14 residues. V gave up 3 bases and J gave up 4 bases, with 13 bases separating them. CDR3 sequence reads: CASSFARPGYEQYF. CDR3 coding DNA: TGTGCCAGCAGTTTTGCACGCCCGGGATACGAGCAGTACTTC.

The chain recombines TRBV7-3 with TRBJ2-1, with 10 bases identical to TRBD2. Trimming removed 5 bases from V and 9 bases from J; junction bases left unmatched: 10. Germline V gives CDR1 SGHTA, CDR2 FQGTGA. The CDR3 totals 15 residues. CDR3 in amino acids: CASSTLAGVETEQFF. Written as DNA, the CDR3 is TGTGCCAGCAGCACCCTAGCGGGAGTTGAGACTGAGCAGTTCTTC. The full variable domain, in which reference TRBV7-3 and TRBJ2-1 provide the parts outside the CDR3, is GAGVSQTPSNKVTEKGKYVELRCDPISGHTALYWYRQSLGQGPEFLIYFQGTGAADDSGLPNDRFFAVRPEGSVSTLKIQRTERGDSAVYLCASSTLAGVETEQFFGPGTRLTVL.

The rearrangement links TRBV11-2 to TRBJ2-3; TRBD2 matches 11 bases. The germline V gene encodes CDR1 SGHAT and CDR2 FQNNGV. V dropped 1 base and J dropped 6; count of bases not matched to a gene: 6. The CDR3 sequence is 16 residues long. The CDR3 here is CASSLVLAGGRDTQYF. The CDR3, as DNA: TGTGCCAGCAGCTTAGTGCTAGCGGGAGGTCGGGATACGCAGTATTTT.

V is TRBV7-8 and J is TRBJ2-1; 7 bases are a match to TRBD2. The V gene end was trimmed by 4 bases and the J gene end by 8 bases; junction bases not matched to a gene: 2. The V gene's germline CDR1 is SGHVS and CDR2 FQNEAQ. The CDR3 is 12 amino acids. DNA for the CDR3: TGTGCCAGCAGCTCCACTAGCGATGAGCAGTTCTTC. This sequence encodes CASSSTSDEQFF.

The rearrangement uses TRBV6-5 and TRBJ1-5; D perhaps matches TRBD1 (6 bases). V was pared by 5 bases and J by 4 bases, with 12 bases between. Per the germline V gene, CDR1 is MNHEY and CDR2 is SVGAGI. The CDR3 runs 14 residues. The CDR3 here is CASSRTVGNQPQHF. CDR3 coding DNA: TGTGCCAGCAGTAGGACAGTCGGGAATCAGCCCCAGCATTTT.

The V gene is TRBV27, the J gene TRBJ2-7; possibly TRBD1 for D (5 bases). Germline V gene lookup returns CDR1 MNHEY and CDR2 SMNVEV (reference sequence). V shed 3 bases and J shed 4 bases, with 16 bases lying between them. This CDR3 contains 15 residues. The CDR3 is CASSLGQGSFYEQYF. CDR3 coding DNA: TGTGCCAGCAGTTTGGGGCAGGGAAGTTTTTACGAGCAGTACTTC.